This T cell receptor (beta chain) was profiled in a study of OX40 agonist ivuxolimab in advanced cancers. Study as a whole: The drug used for patients, ivuxolimab, was an agonistic anti-OX40 (CD134) antibody. Each dose-escalation patient presented with hepatocellular carcinoma, melanoma, renal cell or head and neck cancer.

TCRdb's copy holds only in-frame clones and misses some; the assay was immunoSEQ multiplex PCR. Counted here are about 42,000 clones, 86% occurring once; the ten biggest clones make up about an eighth. Looked up from germline, CDR1 is LNHDA and CDR2 is SQIVND (reference sequence). Losses at the gene ends were 4 bases for V and 4 bases for J; bases not matched to a gene: 3. The CDR3 consists of 15 residues. This TCR came from an adult with an advanced solid tumor such as melanoma, head and neck, liver or kidney cancer. This rearrangement joins TRBV19 to TRBJ2-7, with TRBD2 matching over 14 bases. The sequenced sample was CD4+ or CD8+ T cells sorted from blood, obtained in a trial of the OX40 agonist ivuxolimab. The CDR3 DNA reads TGTGCCAGTAGTACTGGACTAGCGGGGGGATACGAGCAGTACTTC. Protein product: CASSTGLAGGYEQYF.